The sample holds one count of the clone carrying this TCR beta chain. The antigen remains unidentified. This sample stems from a study of T cell responses to AZD1222 COVID-19 vaccine. Losses at the gene ends were 0 bases for V and 2 bases for J; bases not matched to a gene: 2. The CDR3 has 16 amino acids. CDR1 and CDR2 (germline): SGHKS, YYEKEE (reference sequence). Study-wide points: Nearly half of spike-specific TCRs reportedly go after variant regions that carry no mutations.

Profiled with immunoSEQ multiplex PCR; TCRdb holds only in-frame clones, not every one. The sample lists fewer than 120,000 clones, 88% occurring once. The clonotype was recovered from an adult in good health. The chain couples TRBV5-5 to TRBJ1-4, with 9 bases matching TRBD1. Source: peripheral blood, taken on day 0 of AZD1222 vaccination. CDR3: CASSLGTGVTNEKLFF. The CDR3 nucleotides read TGTGCCAGCAGCTTGGGGACAGGGGTCACTAATGAAAAACTGTTTTTT.